Listed below are T cell receptor beta chains from one sample, sequenced in a study of high-grade serous ovarian cancer treatment subgroups. Using immunoSEQ multiplex PCR, the repertoire was profiled, and TCRdb retains in-frame clones only, with some absent. The sample has more than 15,000 clones; around 73% are singletons. The specimen was tumor tissue. The receptors stem from a human donor with high-grade serous ovarian cancer. Each CDR3 is given with its conserved first and last residue. D genes are given only for firm matches. Clone size, where shown, is once, few, many, or a class for clones that have expanded.

>TRBV28|-|TRBJ2-1|-
TGTGCCAGCAGAGACCCCCGCTCGGCCCTCGACTACAATGAGCAGTTCTTC
CASRDPRSALDYNEQFF
>TRBV7-2|-|TRBJ1-2|-
TGTGCCAGCAGCCGGGACAAGAACTATGGCTACACCTTC
CASSRDKNYGYTF
>TRBV11-1|once|TRBJ2-1|-
TGTGCCAGCAGCTTAGGGTTCTATGAGCAGTTCTTC
CASSLGFYEQFF
>TRBV7-3|-|TRBJ2-2|TRBD1
TGTGCCTTCTTAGGGACAGGCGACACCGGGGAGCTGTTTTTT
CAFLGTGDTGELFF
>TRBV10-3|-|TRBJ2-1|-
TGTGCCATCAGGGGCAGCTCCTACAATGAGCAGTTCTTC
CAIRGSSYNEQFF
>TRBV9|-|TRBJ1-6|-
TGTGCCAGCAGCGTAGAGGGGAATTCACCCCTCCACTTT
CASSVEGNSPLHF
>TRBV27|few|TRBJ2-7|-
TGTGCCAGCGGTCGGTACGAGCAGTACTTC
CASGRYEQYF
>TRBV7-3|-|TRBJ2-7|-
TGTGCCAGCAGCCGCAGGTTAGACCTCTACGAGCAGTACTTC
CASSRRLDLYEQYF
>TRBV6-4|-|TRBJ2-2|-
TGTGCCAGCAGTGACGGGGGGAGCACCGGGGAGCTGTTTTTT
CASSDGGSTGELFF
>TRBV11-2|few|TRBJ1-6|TRBD1
TGTGCCAGCAGCTCGGACAGGGACAATTCACCCCTCCACTTT
CASSSDRDNSPLHF
>TRBV5-1|-|TRBJ2-7|-
TGCGCCAGCAGCTGGGCGGCCGATTCCTACGAGCAGTACTTC
CASSWAADSYEQYF
>TRBV27|few|TRBJ2-5|TRBD1
TGTGCCAGCAGTTTAAGAGGGGGCTGGAGGAGAGAGACCCAGTACTTC
CASSLRGGWRRETQYF
>TRBV2|-|TRBJ1-5|TRBD1
TGTGCCAGCAGAGGGACAGGTAGACAGCCCCAGCATTTT
CASRGTGRQPQHF
>TRBV18|-|TRBJ1-5|-
TGTGCCAGCTCACCAAGTAGAAACGGCAATCAGCCCCAGCATTTT
CASSPSRNGNQPQHF
>TRBV29-1|-|TRBJ2-7|TRBD1
TGCAGCGTTGGGGACAGCTACGAGCAGTACTTC
CSVGDSYEQYF
>TRBV7-3|few|TRBJ1-1|-
TGTGCCAGCAGAGAAGGAGAGAACACTGAAGCTTTCTTT
CASREGENTEAFF
>TRBV6-5|-|TRBJ1-2|TRBD1
TGTGCCAGCACTCGGGACAGGGGAAACTATGGCTACACCTTC
CASTRDRGNYGYTF
>TRBV6-4|-|TRBJ2-7|TRBD1
TGTGCCAGCAGTGACTCCGGGACAGGGTCCCACGAGCAGTACTTC
CASSDSGTGSHEQYF
>TRBV7-2|few|TRBJ1-1|-
TGTGCCAGCAGCTTAATGGGGGCTAGCACTGAAGCTTTCTTT
CASSLMGASTEAFF
>TRBV11-3|once|TRBJ2-7|-
TGTGCCAGCAGCTTCTCCCCGACCTACGAGCAGTACTTC
CASSFSPTYEQYF
>TRBV29-1|-|TRBJ2-3|-
TGCAGCGGGAGGGATGCGGGGCACAATACGCAGTATTTT
CSGRDAGHNTQYF
>TRBV9|-|TRBJ1-1|-
TGTGCCAGCAGCGTAGGAGGTGGGGCAGGGGACACTGAAGCTTTCTTT
CASSVGGGAGDTEAFF
>TRBV7-2|-|TRBJ1-4|-
TGTGCCAGCAATCCGGGGGGGGCAACTAATGAAAAACTGTTTTTT
CASNPGGATNEKLFF
>TRBV4-2|-|TRBJ2-2|-
TGTGCCAGCCGACAACTGGTGAACACCGGGGAGCTGTTTTTT
CASRQLVNTGELFF
>TRBV18|-|TRBJ1-2|-
TGTGCCAGCTCACCAGGAAGGCCGGGCTCGAACTATGGCTACACCTTC
CASSPGRPGSNYGYTF
>TRBV6-6|-|TRBJ2-3|-
TGTGCCAGCAGTTACGTAGCCGTAGCAGATACGCAGTATTTT
CASSYVAVADTQYF
>TRBV7-3|-|TRBJ2-2|TRBD1
TGTGCCAGCAGCTCACAGGGGTTAACCGGGGAGCTGTTTTTT
CASSSQGLTGELFF
>TRBV7-9|-|TRBJ2-1|-
TGTGCCAGCAGCTTAGGCTTCGGACTGGTTTCCTACAATGAGCAGTTCTTC
CASSLGFGLVSYNEQFF
>TRBV18|once|TRBJ1-2|-
TGTGCCAGCTCTCCCGGGTCCGGCTACACCTTC
CASSPGSGYTF
>TRBV5-1|-|TRBJ1-2|TRBD1
TGCGCCAGCAGCTTTACAGGGGGTCAGCCTAACTATGGCTACACCTTC
CASSFTGGQPNYGYTF
>TRBV5-1|-|TRBJ2-5|-
TGCGCCAGCAGAGGAGAGACCCAGTACTTC
CASRGETQYF
>TRBV28|-|TRBJ1-2|-
TGTGCCAGCATTGGCCGACAAGGCTACACCTTC
CASIGRQGYTF
>TRBV7-2|-|TRBJ1-1|-
TGTGCCAGCAGCCGGGACCGGGACACTGAAGCTTTCTTT
CASSRDRDTEAFF
>TRBV12-2|-|TRBJ2-3|-
TGTGCAAGTCGCTTCAGCACAGATACGCAGTATTTT
CASRFSTDTQYF
>TRBV28|-|TRBJ1-1|-
TGTGCCAGCAGAACCAGGGGAGGGGATGGCACTGAAGCTTTCTTT
CASRTRGGDGTEAFF
>TRBV7-6|once|TRBJ1-5|-
TGTGCCAGCAGTTCAGGTGGTAGCAATCAGCCCCAGCATTTT
CASSSGGSNQPQHF
>TRBV18|-|TRBJ1-5|TRBD1
TGTGCCAGCTCACCACAAGGAGGGGGCAAGGCCCAGCATTTT
CASSPQGGGKAQHF
>TRBV27|few|TRBJ2-5|TRBD2
TGTGCCAGCAGTACCTCCCCACTGACTAGCGGGGGGGCTGGTGTGGAGACCCAGTACTTC
CASSTSPLTSGGAGVETQYF
>TRBV7-9|-|TRBJ2-5|-
TGTGCCAGCAGCTTAGCGGGACTCTGGGAGACCCAGTACTTC
CASSLAGLWETQYF
>TRBV6-6|-|TRBJ1-2|-
TGTGCCAGCACCACCGGGGGTGGCTATGGCTACACCTTC
CASTTGGGYGYTF
>TRBV4-3|-|TRBJ1-4|-
TGCGCCAGCAGCCAGAAGGCCGGGGAAAAACTGTTTTTT
CASSQKAGEKLFF
>TRBV6-1|-|TRBJ2-1|TRBD2
TGTGCCAGCAGTGAATGGGGGGGTTCCTCCAATGAGCAGTTCTTC
CASSEWGGSSNEQFF
>TRBV18|-|TRBJ1-5|TRBD1
TGTGCCAGCTCACCCCAGGGGGTTAGGGGGCATCAGCCCCAGCATTTT
CASSPQGVRGHQPQHF
>TRBV27|-|TRBJ2-7|-
TGTGCCAGCAGTATGAGCGGCGTCGAGCAGTACTTC
CASSMSGVEQYF
>TRBV5-6|once|TRBJ2-7|TRBD2
TGTGCCAGCAGCCACGGGGACTATTCGAACCGCGAGCAGTACTTC
CASSHGDYSNREQYF
>TRBV6-5|-|TRBJ1-6|TRBD1
TGTGCCAGCAGAGCAACCGGGACAGGGGTAGTGACCCTCCACTTT
CASRATGTGVVTLHF
>TRBV20-1|-|TRBJ1-1|-
TGCAGTGCTGAGGGCGACACTGAAGCTTTCTTT
CSAEGDTEAFF
>TRBV5-4|-|TRBJ2-2|TRBD1
TGTGCCAGCAGCTCCCCGGGGGGACAGGGGTACACCGGGGGGCTGTTTTTT
CASSSPGGQGYTGGLFF
>TRBV6-5|-|TRBJ2-6|TRBD1
TGTGCCAGCAGACCGCAGGGGGCAGGGGCCAACGTCCTGACTTTC
CASRPQGAGANVLTF
>TRBV11-3|-|TRBJ2-1|-
TGTGCCAGCAGCTTAGACGGGGGCTCCTACAATGAGCAGTTCTTC
CASSLDGGSYNEQFF
>TRBV5-4|-|TRBJ2-5|-
TGTGCCAGCAGCTTTCGGGGCGGGGAGACCCAGTACTTC
CASSFRGGETQYF
>TRBV4-1|-|TRBJ1-4|-
TGCGCCAGCAGCCGGACGGCTTTTAATGAAAAACTGTTTTTT
CASSRTAFNEKLFF
>TRBV4-1|large|TRBJ1-5|-
TGCGCCAGCAGCCAAGATACATCGGGAGGTGGACAGCCCCAGCATTTT
CASSQDTSGGGQPQHF
>TRBV19|-|TRBJ1-5|-
TGTGCCAGTAGTAAACCGAATCAGCCCCAGCATTTT
CASSKPNQPQHF
>TRBV6-4|-|TRBJ2-1|TRBD2
TGTGCCAGCAGTGAGACTAGCGGGATCTACAATGAGCAGTTCTTC
CASSETSGIYNEQFF